This T cell receptor (beta chain) is drawn from a study of shared clonotypes between healthy human individuals. In the study's own analysis: Filtering differed since immunoSEQ provided only junctions, with no quality scores. The assay was immunoSEQ multiplex PCR, and TCRdb's table has in-frame clones only and misses some. Clonal size and the V and J genes are those of that table, whereas D and trimming came from the DNA. The top ten hold under 0.45% of the sample, which has some 2.3 million clones, 85% to 95% seen once. General study results and limits: An effect of sequencing depth on clonotype sharing among donors was expected.

To note about this clone: The antigen remains undetermined.

The study enrolled healthy HIV-negative adults without recent acute infections or vaccinations as donors. V dropped 0 bases and J dropped 2 bases, with 11 bases sitting between them. The CDR3 loop spans 15 amino acids. The germline V gene has CDR1 SGHDT and CDR2 YYEEEE. The clonotype comes from a man aged 18 to 29 in good health. Some clones in this sample may be carry-over from other donors' samples. The sample taken for sequencing was naive CD4+ T cells from PBMCs. Subset reported: CD45RA+ positively selected. The genes are TRBV5-6 and TRBJ2-5, with D unresolved. DNA for the CDR3: TGTGCCAGCAGCTTGGATGTCAGGCTACAAGAGACCCAGTACTTC. It encodes CASSLDVRLQETQYF.